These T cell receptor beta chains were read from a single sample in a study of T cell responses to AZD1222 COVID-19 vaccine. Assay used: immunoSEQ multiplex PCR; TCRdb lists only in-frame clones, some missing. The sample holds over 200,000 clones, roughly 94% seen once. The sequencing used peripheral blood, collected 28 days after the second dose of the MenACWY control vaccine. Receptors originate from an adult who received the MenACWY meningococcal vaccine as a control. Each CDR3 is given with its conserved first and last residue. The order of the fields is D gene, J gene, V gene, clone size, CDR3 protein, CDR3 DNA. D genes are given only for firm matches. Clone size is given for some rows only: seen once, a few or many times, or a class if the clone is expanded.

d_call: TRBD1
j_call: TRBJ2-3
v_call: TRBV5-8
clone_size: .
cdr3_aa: CASRQQGDTQYF
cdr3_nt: TGTGCCAGCAGACAACAGGGGGATACGCAGTATTTT

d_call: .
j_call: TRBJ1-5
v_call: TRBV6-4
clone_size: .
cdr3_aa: CASSDAGRGPYSNQPQHF
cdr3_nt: TGTGCCAGCAGTGACGCGGGCCGGGGCCCCTATAGCAATCAGCCCCAGCATTTT

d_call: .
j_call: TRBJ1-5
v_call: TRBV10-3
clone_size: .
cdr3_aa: CAISESSLGSVNQPQHF
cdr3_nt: TGTGCCATCAGTGAGTCCTCCCTTGGAAGTGTTAATCAGCCCCAGCATTTT

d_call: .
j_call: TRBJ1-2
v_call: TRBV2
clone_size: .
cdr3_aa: CASIGVGDNYGYTF
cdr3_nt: TGTGCCAGCATTGGGGTGGGGGACAACTATGGCTACACCTTC

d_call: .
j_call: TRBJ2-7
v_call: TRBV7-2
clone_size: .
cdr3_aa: CASSLGHRLYYEQYF
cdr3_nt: TGTGCCAGCAGCTTAGGGCACAGATTGTACTACGAGCAGTACTTC

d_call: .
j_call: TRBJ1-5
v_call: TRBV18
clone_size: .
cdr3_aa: CASSPDGLSNQPQHF
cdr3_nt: TGTGCCAGCTCACCAGATGGGTTGAGCAATCAGCCCCAGCATTTT

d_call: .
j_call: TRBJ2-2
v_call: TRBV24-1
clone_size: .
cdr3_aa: CATSDRSNTGELFF
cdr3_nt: TGTGCCACCAGTGACAGGTCGAACACCGGGGAGCTGTTTTTT

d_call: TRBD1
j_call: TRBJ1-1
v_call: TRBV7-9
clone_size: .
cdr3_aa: CASSRDRGRMNTEAFF
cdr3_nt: TGTGCCAGCAGCAGGGACAGGGGTAGGATGAACACTGAAGCTTTCTTT

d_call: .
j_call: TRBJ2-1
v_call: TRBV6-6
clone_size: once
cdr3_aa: CASSPPFRQGVNNEQFF
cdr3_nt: TGTGCCAGCAGTCCACCTTTTAGGCAGGGCGTGAACAATGAGCAGTTCTTC

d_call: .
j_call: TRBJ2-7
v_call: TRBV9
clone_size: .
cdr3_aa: CASSAGGPYEQYF
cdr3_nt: TGTGCCAGCAGCGCCGGGGGTCCCTACGAGCAGTACTTC

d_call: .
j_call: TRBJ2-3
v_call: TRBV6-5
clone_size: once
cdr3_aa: CATNQLTDTQYF
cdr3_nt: TGTGCCACCAACCAACTCACAGATACGCAGTATTTT

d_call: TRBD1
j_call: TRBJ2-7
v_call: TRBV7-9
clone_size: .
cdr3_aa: CASSLGMGQARYEQYF
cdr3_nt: TGTGCCAGCAGCTTGGGCATGGGACAGGCCAGGTACGAGCAGTACTTC

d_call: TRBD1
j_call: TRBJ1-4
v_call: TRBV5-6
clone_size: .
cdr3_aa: CASSLFRQGNEANEKLFF
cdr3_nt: TGTGCCAGCAGCTTGTTCCGACAGGGTAATGAGGCTAATGAAAAACTGTTTTTT

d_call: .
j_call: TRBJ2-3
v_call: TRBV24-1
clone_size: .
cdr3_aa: CATSAPPDSRRTDTQYF
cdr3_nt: TGTGCCACCAGTGCTCCACCGGACAGTCGGCGCACAGATACGCAGTATTTT

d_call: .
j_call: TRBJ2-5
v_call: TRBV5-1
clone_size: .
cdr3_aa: CASSLGRIAREMETQYF
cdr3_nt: TGCGCCAGCAGCTTGGGGCGAATAGCGAGGGAGATGGAGACCCAGTACTTC

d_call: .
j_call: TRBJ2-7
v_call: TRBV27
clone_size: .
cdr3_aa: CASSSASYEQYF
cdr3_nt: TGTGCCAGCAGTTCAGCGAGCTACGAGCAGTACTTC

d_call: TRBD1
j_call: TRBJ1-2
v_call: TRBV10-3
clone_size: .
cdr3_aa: CAISEAGQNYGYTF
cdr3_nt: TGTGCCATCAGTGAAGCGGGACAGAACTATGGCTACACCTTC

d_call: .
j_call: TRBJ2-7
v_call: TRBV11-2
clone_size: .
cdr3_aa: CASSMDSYEQYF
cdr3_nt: TGTGCCAGCAGTATGGACAGCTACGAGCAGTACTTC

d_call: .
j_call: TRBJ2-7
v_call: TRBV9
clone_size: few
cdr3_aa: CASSPPVSGSSPEQYF
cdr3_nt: TGTGCCAGCAGCCCACCGGTATCGGGGAGTAGTCCCGAGCAGTACTTC

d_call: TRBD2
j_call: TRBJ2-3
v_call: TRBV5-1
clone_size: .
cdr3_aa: CASSREGQDTQYF
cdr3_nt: TGCGCCAGCAGCCGGGAGGGTCAAGATACGCAGTATTTT

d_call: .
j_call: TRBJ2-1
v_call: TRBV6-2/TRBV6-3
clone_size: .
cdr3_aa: CASSYARDPFF
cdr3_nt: TGTGCCAGCAGTTATGCCAGGGATCCGTTCTTC

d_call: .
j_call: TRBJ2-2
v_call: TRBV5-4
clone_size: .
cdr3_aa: CATQRERTGELFF
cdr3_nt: TGTGCCACCCAGCGAGAGAGGACCGGGGAGCTGTTTTTT

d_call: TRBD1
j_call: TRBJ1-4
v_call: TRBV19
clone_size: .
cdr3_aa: CASSAVRGQQNEKLFF
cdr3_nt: TGTGCCAGTAGCGCAGTAAGGGGACAGCAAAATGAAAAACTGTTTTTT

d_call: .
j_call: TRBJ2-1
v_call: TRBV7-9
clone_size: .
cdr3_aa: CASRTPGSGNEQFF
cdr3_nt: TGTGCCAGCAGAACTCCGGGTTCGGGCAATGAGCAGTTCTTC